The 21 T cell receptor beta chains reported below all come from one sample, sequenced in a study of T cell repertoires in cytomegalovirus infection. These receptors are not linked to any known antigen. Each CDR3 protein is one row after TCRdb ran MiXCR on the reads. The sample includes roughly 280,000 distinct CDR3 sequences, less than 25% of them seen just once. The specimen was cultured PBMCs, collected from culture after CMV antigen stimulation. All receptors derive from a human donor in good health (CMV status not recorded). Some clones in this sample may be carry-over from other donors' samples.

The CDR3, as DNA: TGTGCCAGCAGCCAAGCGGGAGGCTATTACAATGAGCAGTTCTTC. As protein: CASSQAGGYYNEQFF. The chain is built from TRBV12-3 or TRBV12-4 and TRBJ2-1; TRBD2 matches at 9 bases. The ends lost 6 bases at V and 4 bases at J; junction bases unmatched: 7. The CDR3 sequence is 15 residues long.

The genes are TRBV27 and TRBJ2-1, with 11 bases matching TRBD2. CDR3 length: 14 amino acids. The V and J ends lost 8 bases and 10 bases, in that order; junction bases with no gene match: 10. CDR1 and CDR2 (germline): MNHEY, SMNVEV (reference sequence). The CDR3 loop is CASYTSGSEKEQFF. CDR3 sequence (DNA): TGTGCCAGCTATACTAGCGGGAGTGAGAAGGAGCAGTTCTTC.

This clonotype was observed a handful of times. The V gene is TRBV7-9, the J gene TRBJ2-5; D is tentatively TRBD1 or TRBD2 (5 bases each). Trimming removed 5 bases at V and 5 bases at J, with 12 bases between. This CDR3 spans 13 amino acids. CDR1 is SEHNR, CDR2 FQNEAQ, per germline (reference sequence). CDR3 protein: CASSPNWGETQYF. DNA for the CDR3: TGTGCCAGCAGCCCCAACTGGGGGGAGACCCAGTACTTC.

In its sample, this clonotype was seen a few times. The gene calls are TRBV19 and TRBJ1-5; maybe TRBD1 (5 bases). The V end was cut by 7 bases, the J end by 1 base, with 14 bases between. The CDR3 contains 15 residues. CDR1 LNHDA and CDR2 SQIVND come from the germline V gene (reference sequence). The CDR3 is CASTNGGLSNQPQHF. CDR3 DNA: TGTGCCAGTACTAATGGGGGTCTGAGCAATCAGCCCCAGCATTTT.

This clonotype was detected only a few times. The chain links TRBV7-2 to TRBJ1-1; D uncertain. Germline V gene lookup returns CDR1 SGHTA and CDR2 FQGNSA. The CDR3 sequence is 13 residues long. Trimming removed 5 bases from V and 1 base from J, with 8 bases in between. The CDR3 here is CASSTTENTEAFF. The CDR3 region has the DNA TGTGCCAGCAGCACTACAGAGAACACTGAAGCTTTCTTT.

The chain links TRBV7-9 to TRBJ1-1; tentative D call: TRBD1 (5 bases). In germline, CDR1 is SEHNR, CDR2 FQNEAQ (reference sequence). The CDR3 is 14 residues long. Trimming took off 1 base at V and 7 bases at J, with 13 bases between the two ends. The CDR3 loop is CASSLVLGDYEAFF. The CDR3 DNA follows: TGTGCCAGCAGCTTAGTCCTAGGGGACTATGAAGCTTTCTTT. Drawing the rest from reference TRBV7-9 and TRBJ1-1, the complete variable domain is DTGVSQNPRHKITKRGQNVTFRCDPISEHNRLYWYRQTLGQGPEFLTYFQNEAQLEKSRLLSDRFSAERPKGSFSTLEIQRTEQGDSAMYLCASSLVLGDYEAFFGQGTRLTVV.

This chain connects TRBV28 to TRBJ2-3; D assignment may be TRBD1 or TRBD2 (6 bases each). The CDR3 spans 15 residues. Germline loops: CDR1 MDHEN, CDR2 SYDVKM. Trimming removed 2 bases from V and 2 bases from J, with 11 bases in between. The CDR3 region is CASSLGGTTTDTQYF. DNA for the CDR3: TGTGCCAGCAGTTTAGGCGGGACAACCACAGATACGCAGTATTTT.

The rearrangement links TRBV6-8 to TRBJ2-1; tentatively, D is TRBD1 (6 bases). The CDR3 has 16 amino acids. CDR1 and CDR2 (germline): MNHGY, SAAAGT. Between the trimmed V and J ends, which lost 2 bases and 3 bases, there was a span of 14 bases. DNA for the CDR3: TGTGCCAGCAGTTACCTTGACAGGCCCTACTACAATGAGCAGTTCTTC. As protein: CASSYLDRPYYNEQFF.

Ten or more counts support this clonotype. V usage is TRBV6-2 or TRBV6-3 and J usage is TRBJ2-2; unclear D gene. The CDR3 totals 15 residues. V lost 5 bases and J lost 1, with 11 bases in between. Germline CDR1 is MNHEY and CDR2 is SVGEGT. The DNA for the CDR3 is TGTGCCAGCAGTCCGTGGGCAAGGAACACCGGGGAGCTGTTTTTT. Amino acids: CASSPWARNTGELFF.

The table lists this clonotype with a few counts. J is TRBJ1-1 and V is TRBV4-1, with a weak D call TRBD1 (5 bases). The germline CDR1 and CDR2 sequences are MGHRA and YSYEKL. This CDR3 has 17 amino acids. Trimming took 0 bases from V and 1 from J, leaving 15 bases between them. CDR3 residues: CASSQDQDGGANTEAFF. The CDR3 DNA reads TGCGCCAGCAGCCAAGATCAGGATGGGGGTGCGAACACTGAAGCTTTCTTT.

This clonotype was detected many times. The rearrangement uses TRBV20-1 and TRBJ1-5; D remains unclear. Germline V CDR1 and CDR2: DFQATT, SNEGSKA (reference sequence). Trimming removed 0 bases at V and 3 bases at J, with 12 bases between. The CDR3 is 15 amino acids. The CDR3 nucleotides read TGCAGTGCTAGAGAGGCCGGATTTTACAATCAGCCCCAGCATTTT. It translates to CSAREAGFYNQPQHF.

This clonotype is a singleton in its sample. This CDR3 reads CASSQPTSGSLNEQFF. For the CDR3, the DNA is TGCGCCAGCAGCCAACCCACTAGCGGGAGTTTAAATGAGCAGTTCTTC. This chain joins TRBV4-1 and TRBJ2-1, with TRBD2 identical over 11 bases. Germline-derived CDR1 and CDR2 are MGHRA and YSYEKL. The V segment lost 2 bases and the J segment 7 bases; nucleotides outside the gene matches: 7. The CDR3 totals 16 residues.

This chain joins TRBV2 and TRBJ1-1, with D hard to call. Germline CDR1 SNHLY, CDR2 FYNNEI. CDR3 length: 11 residues. Trimming removed 7 bases from V and 0 bases from J, with 3 bases in between. The DNA for the CDR3 is TGTGCCAGCATTATGAACACTGAAGCTTTCTTT. It translates to CASIMNTEAFF.

This clonotype came up many times. The chain carries TRBV12-3 or TRBV12-4 and TRBJ1-1; perhaps TRBD1 as D (5 bases). This CDR3 is 14 amino acids long. V was shortened by 3 bases and J by 4 bases, with 12 bases between the two germline ends. This CDR3 reads CASSLEGRGTEAFF. CDR3 DNA sequence: TGTGCCAGCAGTTTGGAGGGGAGGGGCACTGAAGCTTTCTTT.

This chain uses TRBV30 with TRBJ2-1; D gene ambiguous. The CDR3 length is 15 residues. V was shortened by 1 base and J by 0 bases, with 10 bases between the two germline ends. CDR1 is GTSNPN, CDR2 SVGIG, per germline (reference sequence). CDR3: CAWSEVQSSYNEQFF. For the CDR3, the DNA is TGTGCCTGGAGTGAGGTTCAGAGCTCCTACAATGAGCAGTTCTTC.

The genes are TRBV11-2 and TRBJ2-1; 12 nucleotides line up with TRBD2. Germline loops: CDR1 SGHAT, CDR2 FQNNGV. V lost 3 bases, J lost 0 bases, and 15 bases stayed unmatched. The CDR3 length is 21 residues. CDR3 nucleotides: TGTGCCAGCAGCTTTACCTTCCGACTAGCGGGAGAGGGGGGCTCCTACAATGAGCAGTTCTTC. It yields the protein CASSFTFRLAGEGGSYNEQFF.

V is TRBV7-6 and J is TRBJ2-1; D perhaps matches TRBD2 (5 bases). V lost 0 bases and J 0 bases, leaving 30 bases between the germline ends. The CDR3 covers 23 residues. Per germline, CDR1 SGHVS and CDR2 FNYEAQ. The CDR3 DNA reads TGTGCCAGCAGCTTAGCCTTAAAAAGGTCGTGGGCTAGCCCACAGCACTCCTACAATGAGCAGTTCTTC. Its protein is CASSLALKRSWASPQHSYNEQFF.

This clonotype has just a few counts. This chain uses TRBV6-5 with TRBJ2-3; 10 bases line up with TRBD2. The CDR3 is 15 amino acids. The junction had 6 bases not matched to a gene; V was cut back by 5 bases and J by 4 bases. Germline V gene lookup returns CDR1 MNHEY and CDR2 SVGAGI. CDR3 loop: CASSLSGRLADTQYF. The CDR3 DNA sequence: TGTGCCAGCAGTCTTAGCGGGAGGCTGGCAGATACGCAGTATTTT.

The V gene is TRBV18, the J gene TRBJ1-4; no clear D gene. Germline assignment: CDR1 KGHSH and CDR2 LQKENI. V shed 1 base and J shed 7 bases, with 13 bases lying between them. The CDR3 is 15 residues long. The chain's CDR3 is CASSPREGYGEKLFF. The CDR3 nucleotides read TGTGCCAGCTCACCACGGGAGGGCTATGGTGAAAAACTGTTTTTT.

This clonotype was detected many times. The chain carries TRBV6-2 or TRBV6-3 and TRBJ2-5, with 13 positions matching TRBD2. With 7 bases clipped from V and 5 bases from J, the junction kept 4 bases outside the gene matches. The CDR3 extends over 14 amino acids. Per the germline V gene, CDR1 is MNHEY and CDR2 is SVGEGT. CDR3 DNA: TGTGCCAGCAAGGGGACTAGCGGGATTGAGACCCAGTACTTC. This codes for CASKGTSGIETQYF.

The V gene is TRBV24-1, the J gene TRBJ2-1, with D possibly being TRBD1 (6 bases). Between the trimmed V and J ends, which lost 1 base and 5 bases, there was a span of 8 bases. The germline CDR1 and CDR2 sequences are KGHDR and SFDVKD. The CDR3 extends over 14 amino acids. CDR3 coding DNA: TGTGCCACCAGTGATTTTGAGGGGGACAATGAGCAGTTCTTC. Its translation: CATSDFEGDNEQFF.